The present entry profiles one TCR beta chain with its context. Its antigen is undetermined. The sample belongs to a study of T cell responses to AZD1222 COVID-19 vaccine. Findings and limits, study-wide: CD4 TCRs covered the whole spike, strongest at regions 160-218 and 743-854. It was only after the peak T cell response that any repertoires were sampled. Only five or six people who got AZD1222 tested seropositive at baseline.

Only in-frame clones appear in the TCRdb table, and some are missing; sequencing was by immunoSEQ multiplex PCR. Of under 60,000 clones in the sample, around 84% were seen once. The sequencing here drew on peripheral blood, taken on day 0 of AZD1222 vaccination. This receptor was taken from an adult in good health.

CDR3 in DNA: TGTGCCAGCAGCCAATTTTCGGAAGCTTTCTTT. It is translated as CASSQFSEAFF. This sequence joins TRBV3-1 (or the pseudogene TRBV3-2) and TRBJ1-1; D call uncertain. The V gene lost 2 bases and the J gene lost 8 bases, with 6 bases spanning the gap. Germline V gene lookup returns CDR1 LGHDT and CDR2 YNNKEL (reference sequence). The CDR3 extends over 11 amino acids.